This T cell receptor beta chain was sequenced in a study of control samples from healthy donors and cancer patients. The repertoire was sequenced with immunoSEQ multiplex PCR; TCRdb's copy has only in-frame clones and lacks some. The data contain 75,000 to 100,000 clones, almost 85% of them singletons. In regard to this clone: The identical CDR3 is also encoded by other nucleotide sequences in the sample.

The clonotype comes from a man aged 60 to 69 in good health. Specimen: blood.

The CDR3 is CASSQVSGYEQYF. CDR3 nucleotide sequence: TGTGCCAGCAGCCAAGTTAGCGGGTACGAGCAGTACTTC. The V gene is TRBV3-1 (or the pseudogene TRBV3-2), the J gene TRBJ2-7; 7 bases align to TRBD2. CDR1 and CDR2 from the germline V gene are LGHDT and YNNKEL (reference sequence). This CDR3 is 13 amino acids long. With V trimmed by 1 base and J by 4 bases, 1 base remained unmatched.